This T cell receptor (beta chain) was observed in a study of beta chain features in type 1 diabetes. Background on the study: Patients shared similar age, gender and cell yields with healthy donors. Study results and caveats: Although PCR might favor shorter templates, it would do so equally in patients and controls. There was a moderate but significant shortening of TCRB CDR3s in all four CD4+ subsets of Type 1 diabetes patients.

This clone turned up a few times. What it binds is unknown. From germline, CDR1 is SGHRS and CDR2 YFSETQ. The CDR3 has 15 residues. The ends were cut back, 4 bases at V and 5 bases at J, with 18 bases in the middle. The whole isolated RNA underwent reverse transcription, so sequencing captured expressed TCRB transcripts. The assay was immunoSEQ multiplex PCR, and TCRdb's table has in-frame clones only and misses some. Of some 240,000 clones in the sample, roughly 17% are singletons; the top ten hold about 0.085%. Heparinised blood was drawn once per donor, averaging around 120 mL. Sorting based on CD45RO/CCR7/CD25/CD127/CD95/CD27 separated CD4+ naive, central memory, regulatory and stem cell-like memory cells.

The TCR originated in a man aged 30 to 45 with type 1 diabetes. Input material: naive CD4+ T cells from blood. The chain has TRBV5-1 and TRBJ2-5; perhaps TRBD1 as D (6 bases). CDR3 protein: CASSSPRGAQETQYF. The CDR3 DNA reads as TGCGCCAGCAGCAGCCCCAGGGGCGCCCAGGAGACCCAGTACTTC.